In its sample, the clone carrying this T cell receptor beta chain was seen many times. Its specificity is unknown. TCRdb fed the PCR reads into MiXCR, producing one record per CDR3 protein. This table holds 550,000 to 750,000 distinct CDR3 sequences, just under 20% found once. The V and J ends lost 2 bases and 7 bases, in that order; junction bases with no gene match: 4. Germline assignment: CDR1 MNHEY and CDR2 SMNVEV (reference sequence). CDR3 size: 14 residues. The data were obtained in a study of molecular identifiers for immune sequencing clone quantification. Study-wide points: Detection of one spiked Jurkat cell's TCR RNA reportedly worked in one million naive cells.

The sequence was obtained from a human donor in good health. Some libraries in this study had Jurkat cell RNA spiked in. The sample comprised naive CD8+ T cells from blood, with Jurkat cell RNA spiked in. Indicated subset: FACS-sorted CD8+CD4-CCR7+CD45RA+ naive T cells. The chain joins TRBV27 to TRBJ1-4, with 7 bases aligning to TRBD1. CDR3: CASSLTGVGEKLFF. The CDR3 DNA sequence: TGTGCCAGCAGTTTAACAGGGGTGGGTGAAAAACTGTTTTTT.